Shown below are 4 T cell receptor beta chains from a single sample sequenced in a study of regulatory dendritic cells for organ transplantation. The method was immunoSEQ multiplex PCR; TCRdb's version includes in-frame clones alone and lacks a portion of them. The sample includes 21,000 or so clones, roughly 69% of them seen just once. The sequencing sample was made of memory CD4+ T cells from blood. Subset given: CD45RO+ memory T cells. The receptors stem from a human donor in good health.

The chain uses TRBV4-2 and TRBJ1-2; tentatively, D is TRBD1 (5 bases). V was shortened by 1 base and J by 0 bases, with 9 bases between the two germline ends. Germline V gene lookup returns CDR1 LGHNA and CDR2 YNFKEQ. The CDR3 is 15 residues long. The CDR3, as DNA: TGTGCCAGCAGCCAAGTGGACATATCTAACTATGGCTACACCTTC. Its translation: CASSQVDISNYGYTF.

The V and J genes are TRBV7-8 and TRBJ1-5; weak D call: TRBD1 (5 bases). The CDR3 has 19 amino acids. The V gene's germline CDR1 is SGHVS and CDR2 FQNEAQ. V lost 3 bases, J lost 1 base, and 22 bases lay in between. CDR3 sequence: CASSFYPLMGRESNQPQHF. The CDR3 nucleotides read TGTGCCAGCAGCTTCTACCCCCTTATGGGCAGGGAAAGCAATCAGCCCCAGCATTTT.

A few counts support this clone. The chain carries TRBV5-6 and TRBJ2-6, with D maybe TRBD1 (6 bases). This CDR3 contains 16 residues. Germline loops: CDR1 SGHDT, CDR2 YYEEEE. V lost 4 bases and J 0 bases, leaving 11 bases between the germline ends. The CDR3 here is CASSQGFGSGANVLTF. CDR3 DNA: TGTGCCAGCAGCCAGGGGTTCGGCTCTGGGGCCAACGTCCTGACTTTC.

The sample holds a few counts of this clone. The genes are TRBV7-9 and TRBJ1-6; D is perhaps TRBD1 (5 bases). CDR1 and CDR2 (germline): SEHNR, FQNEAQ (reference sequence). V gave up 4 bases and J gave up 11 bases, with 15 bases separating them. There are 14 residues in the CDR3. The CDR3 DNA is TGTGCCAGCAGCTCAGGCTTGGGGGAGGCACCCCTCCACTTT. This codes for CASSSGLGEAPLHF.